This entry is about one TCR beta chain. This clone was recorded once. The antigen this receptor binds is unknown. Base-call qualities are not available, and no considerably larger clone is one nucleotide away. The data were taken from a study of OX40 agonist ivuxolimab in advanced cancers. Regarding the research as a whole: Ivuxolimab was an agonistic, fully human IgG2 monoclonal antibody directed against OX40 (CD134), a costimulatory receptor. The purpose of peripheral TCRbeta sequencing was to test whether ivuxolimab changed TCR sequence diversity and led to clonal T-cell expansion. Intravenous ivuxolimab was administered to patients every 2 weeks at six dose levels: 0.01, 0.1, 0.3, 1.5, 3 and 10 mg/kg. The paper describes the monotherapy dose-escalation part (N of about 50 patients) of the phase I trial of ivuxolimab. Partial responses occurred in three dose-escalation patients, of whom one had hepatocellular carcinoma and two had cutaneous melanoma. Prior anti-PD-1, anti-PD-L1 or anti-CTLA-4 therapy was permitted, and roughly two fifths of dose-escalation patients had received checkpoint inhibitors. The dose-escalation cohort was roughly 83% male with a mean age of approximately 59 years, ranging from roughly 23 to 80. Among the 52 dose-escalation patients, around 19 had hepatocellular carcinoma, approximately 15 melanoma, 9 renal cell carcinoma and 9 head and neck cancer.

For sequencing of the TCRbeta CDR3 region, genomic DNA was extracted from the sorted cells. The immunoSEQ Assay was used to sequence the TCRbeta CDR3 regions. TCRdb retrieved this table from immuneACCESS and kept in-frame rearrangements only. Not all clones are present; in checked studies, unresolved V genes account for under half, and no reason is known for the remainder. Counted in this sample were approximately 73,000 clones; 75% to 90% of them appeared once. The biggest ten clones account for 1.3% of the sample. What the research found in general, with its limitations: Which antigens the clonally expanded peripheral T cells were specific for was not determined. Low levels of normalized T-cell clonal expansion were also shown by some nonresponding patients. In the 0.1-3.0 mg/kg groups, partial responders were among the patients with the lowest normalized peripheral clonal expansion, particularly in CD8+ T cells. On average, CD8+ T cells showed more expanded clones than CD4+ T cells after ivuxolimab. Clonal expansion of both CD4+ and CD8+ blood T cells was observed from baseline to week 6 at doses 0.1 to 3.0 mg/kg.

The trial excluded patients who had a history of autoimmune disease or who were on systemic immunosuppression. In every dose cohort, peripheral blood was drawn for TCR sequencing at baseline, cycle 4 day 1, and cycle 7 day 1. The samples were drawn from a first-in-human, open-label, multicenter phase I dose-escalation trial of ivuxolimab. Adults with locally advanced or metastatic head and neck squamous cell, hepatocellular, melanoma or renal cell carcinoma were enrolled in the trial. Before TCR sequencing, CD4+ T cells and CD8+ T cells were sorted from peripheral blood as separate populations. Reading from cysteine to phenylalanine, the CDR3 counts 13 amino acids. Just the 39-base CDR3 DNA is kept, in frame starting at base 1. V loses 2 bases of germline sequence and J loses 4 bases, and the interval between the two ends is 9 bases. The germline V gene encodes CDR1 GTSNPN and CDR2 SVGIG (reference sequence).

Sequenced material: CD4+ or CD8+ T cells sorted from blood, taken in a trial of the OX40 agonist ivuxolimab. The receptor was derived from an adult with an advanced solid tumor such as melanoma, head and neck, liver or kidney cancer. The chain uses TRBV30 and TRBJ1-5; the D gene remains uncertain. The CDR3 protein: CAWSSGPNQPQHF. The base sequence is TGTGCCTGGAGTAGTGGGCCAAATCAGCCCCAGCATTTT. Reference TRBV30 and TRBJ1-5 genes cover what lies past the CDR3, so the full variable domain is SQTIHQWPATLVQPVGSPLSLECTVEGTSNPNLYWYRQAAGRGLQLLFYSVGIGQISSEVPQNLSASRPQDRQFILSSKKLLLSDSGFYLCAWSSGPNQPQHFGDGTRLSIL.